The clone carrying this T cell receptor beta chain showed up many times. Its antigen remains unknown. This record comes from a study of identical twins. V gave up 0 bases and J gave up 4 bases; unmatched junction bases: 4. The germline V gene encodes CDR1 SGHRS and CDR2 YFSETQ. The CDR3 has 16 residues. Study-level points and caveats: Partial confounding of zero-insertion analyses by invariant MAIT and iNKT cells was possible.

One entry per CDR3 protein results from TCRdb running MiXCR on the 5' RACE reads. The table includes roughly 500,000 distinct CDR3 sequences, 22% detected once. The sample was also reused in another study, on T cells expressing NK-cell markers. That report adds: The CD3+CD56-NKG2C+ fraction of a handful of donors was likewise dominated by these clonotypes.

V and J are TRBV5-1 and TRBJ1-5; 10 positions agree with TRBD1. Sequenced: CD4+ T cells sorted from blood. The sequence was obtained from a woman between 18 and 29 years old in good health. The DNA for the CDR3 is TGCGCCAGCAGCTTGGGGACGGGACAGGGGAATCAGCCCCAGCATTTT. Translated: CASSLGTGQGNQPQHF.